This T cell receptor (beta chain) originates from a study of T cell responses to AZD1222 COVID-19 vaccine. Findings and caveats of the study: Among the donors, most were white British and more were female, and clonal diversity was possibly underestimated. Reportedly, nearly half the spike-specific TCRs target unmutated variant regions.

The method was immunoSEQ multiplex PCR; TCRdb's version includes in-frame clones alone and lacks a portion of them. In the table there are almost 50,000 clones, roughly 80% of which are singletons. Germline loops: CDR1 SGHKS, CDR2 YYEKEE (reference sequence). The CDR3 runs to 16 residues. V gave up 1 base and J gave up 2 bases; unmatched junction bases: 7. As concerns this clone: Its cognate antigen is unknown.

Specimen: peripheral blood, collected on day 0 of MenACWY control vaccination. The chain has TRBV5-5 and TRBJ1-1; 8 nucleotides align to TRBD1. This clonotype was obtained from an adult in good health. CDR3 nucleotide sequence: TGTGCCAGCAGCTTGAGTGGGGACAGGAGAAACACTGAAGCTTTCTTT. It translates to CASSLSGDRRNTEAFF.